This TCR beta chain was obtained from a study of blood T cell repertoires in COVID-19. Method: immunoSEQ multiplex PCR; TCRdb's copy keeps in-frame clones and lacks some. Counted here are some 120,000 clones, approximately 88% occurring once; the ten biggest clones make up roughly 8%. The TCR was taken from a man over 45 with acute or convalescent COVID-19. Sequenced: peripheral blood.

CDR3 sequence reads: CASSPAGDHYGYTF. CDR3 coding DNA: TGTGCCAGCTCACCCGCAGGGGATCACTATGGCTACACCTTC. The chain carries TRBV18 and TRBJ1-2; weak D call: TRBD1 (6 bases). The V and J ends lost 3 bases and 3 bases respectively, with 11 bases between them. CDR1 is KGHSH and CDR2 is LQKENI in the germline V gene. The CDR3 length is 14 residues.